This T cell receptor (beta chain) was sequenced for a study of blood T cell repertoires in COVID-19. Overall study context: From the United States, Italy and Spain came samples of acute and convalescent COVID-19.

Authors' data handling: Reference gene primer amplification gave estimated nucleated cell counts. Profiling relied on immunoSEQ multiplex PCR, and the TCRdb table lists in-frame clones only, not all of them. That table supplies the V and J calls and clone size; D and trimming were determined from the DNA. The sample holds roughly 250,000 clones; 70% to 90% are singletons and the top ten take under 2.5%. Trimming removed 0 bases from V and 2 bases from J; junction bases left unmatched: 7. The CDR3 is 16 amino acids. The germline gives CDR1 SGHRS, CDR2 YFSETQ. The source is a woman in her forties who had recovered from COVID-19. This chain joins TRBV5-1 and TRBJ2-7; 8 bases agree with TRBD1. Sequencing input: peripheral blood. The CDR3 here is CASSLAEGTGAYEQYF. CDR3 sequence (DNA): TGCGCCAGCAGCTTGGCTGAGGGGACAGGCGCCTACGAGCAGTACTTC.